The clone carrying this T cell receptor beta chain was detected only once. These data belong to a study of blood T cell repertoires in COVID-19. The wider study: Samples of COVID-19 (acute and convalescent) were obtained from the United States, Italy and Spain. From T cells, B-cell-depleted T cells, or PBMCs came the material, which was cDNA or gDNA.

Ages ranged from about 18 to 89 years, with residence in about 23 US areas. In the authors' workflow: Amplification from reference gene primers served as the basis for estimated nucleated cell counts. Profiled with immunoSEQ multiplex PCR; TCRdb holds only in-frame clones, not every one. V, J and clone size are taken as reported in that table, and D and trimming were inferred from the DNA itself. The repertoire holds roughly 330,000 clones, 70% to 90% seen once, with approximately 5% in the top ten. CDR3 length equals 14 residues. Per the germline V gene, CDR1 is SGDLS and CDR2 is YYNGEE. Trimming took 1 base from V and 6 from J; bases not matched to a gene: 4.

The V gene is TRBV9, the J gene TRBJ1-5; TRBD1 agrees at 7 bases. The TCR was taken from a woman aged 30 to 39 who had recovered from COVID-19. The sample was PBMCs or T cells enriched from blood (not recorded which). The CDR3 region is CASSVKGGSQPQHF. The CDR3, as DNA: TGTGCCAGCAGCGTAAAAGGGGGCAGTCAGCCCCAGCATTTT. Together with reference TRBV9 and TRBJ1-5, the CDR3 gives the full variable domain: DSGVTQTPKHLITATGQRVTLRCSPRSGDLSVYWYQQSLDQGLQFLIQYYNGEERAKGNILERFSAQQFPDLHSELNLSSLELGDSALYFCASSVKGGSQPQHFGDGTRLSIL.